The 5 T cell receptor beta chains below were found in one sample sequenced in a study of monozygotic twins with inflammatory bowel disease. TCRdb reprocessed the 5' RACE reads, keeping one entry per CDR3 protein, no DNA. The listing contains some 440,000 distinct CDR3 sequences. What was sequenced was blood. The receptor source for this set is a human donor with ulcerative colitis or Crohn's disease, or a healthy co-twin of an affected twin (not recorded which).

This chain connects TRBV27 to TRBJ2-5; the TRBD2 assignment by TCRdb is unverifiable without DNA. The CDR3 length is 16 residues. CDR1 and CDR2 (germline): MNHEY, SMNVEV (reference sequence). The CDR3 here is CASAVGLAGVAETQYF.

This sequence joins TRBV12-3 or TRBV12-4 and TRBJ2-2. This CDR3 is built from 13 residues. CDR3 in amino acids: CASSLGLPGELFF.

This sequence joins TRBV24-1 and TRBJ2-3; TCRdb's assignment of TRBD1 cannot be checked, as there is no DNA. Germline V gives CDR1 KGHDR, CDR2 SFDVKD. The CDR3 covers 16 residues. The CDR3 region is CATSDLSGFGTDTQYF.

V gene TRBV18 combines with J gene TRBJ2-5; with no DNA, the TCRdb D assignment of TRBD1 cannot be verified. Germline CDR1 reads KGHSH; CDR2 reads LQKENI. This CDR3 contains 15 residues. The CDR3 here is CASSRGQGVQETQYF. Full variable domain (outside the CDR3, taken from reference TRBV18 and TRBJ2-5): NAGVMQNPRHLVRRRGQEARLRCSPMKGHSHVYWYRQLPEEGLKFMVYLQKENIIDESGMPKERFSAEFPKEGPSILRIQQVVRGDSAAYFCASSRGQGVQETQYFGPGTRLLVL.

The V gene is TRBV20-1, the J gene TRBJ1-4. This CDR3 is built from 13 residues. From germline, CDR1 is DFQATT and CDR2 SNEGSKA (reference sequence). The CDR3 region is CSALSASNEKLFF.